This TCR beta chain was captured by sequencing in a study of graft-versus-host responses after intestinal transplantation. Notes on the study in general: Early HvG declines after transplant were associated with peak circulating GvH clone levels. Allograft graft-versus-host to host-versus-graft clonal ratios ran high in patients with graft-donor T cell macrochimerism. Recipient marrow showed GvH clones, some seen first in ileum or blood.

V shed 3 bases, J shed 6 bases, and the junction held 7 bases outside the gene matches. Germline CDR1 SGHDT, CDR2 YYEEEE. The CDR3 consists of 15 residues. Produced via immunoSEQ multiplex PCR; TCRdb's table is partial and in-frame only. The sample gives 90,000 to 130,000 clones, 85% to 95% of which show up once; 0.5% to 0.6% is in the top ten. In the case of this clone: The antigen remains unidentified.

The material was unstimulated CD8+ T cells sorted from spleen or lymph node cells, obtained before intestinal transplant. The TCR sequence derives from a human donor who received an intestinal transplant. V and J are TRBV5-6 and TRBJ2-7, with TRBD1 matching over 12 bases. CDR3: CASSSNRDRGREQYF. DNA of the CDR3: TGTGCCAGCAGCTCAAACCGGGACAGGGGGCGCGAGCAGTACTTC.